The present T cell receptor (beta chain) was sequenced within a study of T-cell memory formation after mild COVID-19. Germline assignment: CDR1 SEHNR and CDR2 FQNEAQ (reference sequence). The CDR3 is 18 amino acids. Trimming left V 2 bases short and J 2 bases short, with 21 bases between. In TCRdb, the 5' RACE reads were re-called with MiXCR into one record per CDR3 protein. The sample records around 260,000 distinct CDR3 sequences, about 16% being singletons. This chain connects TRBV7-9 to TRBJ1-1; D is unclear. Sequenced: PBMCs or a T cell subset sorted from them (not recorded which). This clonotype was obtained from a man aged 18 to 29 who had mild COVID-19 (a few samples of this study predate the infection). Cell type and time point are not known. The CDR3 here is CASSLPIGYPPLNTEAFF. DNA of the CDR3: TGTGCCAGCAGCTTACCGATTGGGTACCCCCCGCTCAACACTGAAGCTTTCTTT.